This TCR beta chain was retrieved from a study of cytomegalovirus exposure and HLA in healthy donors. Study-level findings and limits: Later work found most CMV-associated TCR beta chains apparently HLA-restricted. Approximately 17,000 TCR beta sequences were associated with HLA alleles at 0.05 false discovery rate in a later analysis.

In nominal health when sampled, donors likely had unrecorded immune exposures nonetheless. About this clone: Antigen specificity is unknown.

The PCR used 60 Vbeta and 13 Jbeta primers. Method: immunoSEQ multiplex PCR; TCRdb's copy keeps in-frame clones and lacks some. The profile shows about 190,000 clones, 60% to 80% of them singletons. The CDR3 length is 14 residues. The V segment lost 4 bases and the J segment 3 bases; nucleotides outside the gene matches: 4. Per the germline V gene, CDR1 is SGHTA and CDR2 is FQGNSA. The TCR was taken from a woman aged 25 to 39 in good health and CMV-seropositive. The rearrangement joins TRBV7-2 to TRBJ2-7, with TRBD1 matching 9 bases. Material for sequencing was PBMCs. Here the CDR3 DNA reads TGTGCCAGCAGCTCGTACAGGGGGCTCTACGAGCAGTACTTC. Translating it yields CASSSYRGLYEQYF.